Listed here is a single T cell receptor beta chain. There is no known antigen for this receptor. Per-base qualities were not stored, and no clone one base away is much larger. This sample is drawn from a study of memory CD4+ T cells and cytomegalovirus serostatus (dated by TCRdb to between 2018 and 2021). The study in broad terms: The cohort comprised about 35 healthy Belgian adults, 9 CMV seropositive and 24 CMV seronegative. CD4+ memory TCRbeta repertoires of a Belgian cohort with known cytomegalovirus serostatus were sequenced in order to replicate a published TCR-based CMV serostatus classifier.

Single viable CD3+CD4+CD8-CD45RO+ cells were sorted as memory CD4+ T cells on a FACSAria II. CMV serostatus was determined using a Roche Elecsys assay that detects serum IgG against CMV pp150, pp28, p38 and p52. After the samples were thawed, total CD4+ T cells were enriched through positive selection using CD4 magnetic microbeads. The samples came from a different study that was designed specifically to examine the CD4+ T cell memory repertoire. Peripheral blood mononuclear cells were isolated and cryopreserved according to standard operating procedures, and serum was stored at -80 degrees C. Staining used CD3-PerCP (BW264/56), CD4-APC (RPA-T4), CD45RO-PE (UCHT1) and CD8-Pacific Orange (3B5) antibodies, with Sytox blue excluding non-viable cells. Findings and caveats that apply to the study as a whole: Of 150 to 200 previously reported CMV-associated TCRbeta sequences, about 62 appeared in the CD4+ memory repertoires, each in one to five individuals. For predicting CMV serostatus, the median bootstrapped AUC was 0.95 using the original framework and over 0.9 using a US-trained random forest. Results were interpreted as suggesting that the CMV-associated TCR signature is largely present in the CD4+ memory repertoire. Unlike the original study, which covered naive and memory CD4+ and CD8+ populations, the Belgian study sequenced only CD4+CD45RO+ memory cells. The original-framework classifier achieved a median bootstrapped AUC of approximately 0.94 with a 95% CI of 0.76-1.00 on the Belgian cohort.

The Quick-DNA Microprep Kit was used to extract genomic DNA from the sorted cells. Amplification of TCRbeta DNA was done with the immunoSEQ hsTCRbeta kit, following the protocol from the manufacturer. An Illumina MiSeq instrument was used to sequence the TCRbeta libraries. As for how the authors treated the data: Following removal of out-of-frame sequences, 2 million to 2.5 million distinct TCRbeta sequences were retained, with an average of approximately 64,000 per individual. Each individual was scored using the number of around 150 previously reported CMV-associated TCRbeta sequences that the individual carried and the total number of productive distinct TCRbeta sequences. A beta-binomial model was reimplemented in Python, and scikit-learn random forests with default parameters were trained on US cohort data. Classifier performance on the Belgian cohort was reported as the median AUC with percentile confidence intervals calculated over 10,000 bootstrap iterations. As stored in TCRdb, this immuneACCESS dataset retains in-frame rearrangements with V and J assigned. A fraction of the clones does not appear; measured against another copy, unresolved V genes explain less than half of the discrepancy, and the remainder lacks a known reason. The V and J calls and clone size were taken over from that table, and D and trimming were inferred from the DNA. This sample lists tens of thousands of clones; around 76% were detected once. 0.85% to 1.2% of the sample is held by the ten biggest clonotypes.

The sequence came from an adult in good health and CMV-seronegative. Sequencing was done on a sample of memory CD4+ T cells from blood.

The CDR3 region has the sequence CASRTGGLYGYTF. The DNA reads TGTGCCAGCAGGACAGGGGGCCTCTATGGCTACACCTTC. The sequence is built from TRBV28 and TRBJ1-2; 10 of the junction bases match TRBD1. V is cut back by 6 bases and J by 4 bases, with 2 bases in the junction unmatched. As encoded in the germline V gene, CDR1 is MDHEN while CDR2 is SYDVKM. The CDR3 goes from the cysteine to the phenylalanine over 13 residues. Here the CDR3 DNA is all that survives: 39 bases in frame from base 1.